This TCR beta chain originates from a study of blood T cells in healthy people across ages. Study-wide findings and caveats: Observed TCR beta diversity per million T cells went down as age went up. This fall followed a roughly linear course with age.

Combining a sample-barcoded 5' primer with a J-beta primer mix, a second PCR ran for 7 to 11 cycles. TCRdb itself ran the 5' RACE reads through MiXCR, one entry per CDR3 protein. The sample yields more than 1,000,000 distinct CDR3 sequences, around 25% seen once. The CDR3 runs 15 residues. Germline V lookup: CDR1 SGHVS, CDR2 FQNEAQ. V lost 4 bases to trimming and J lost 2 bases, with 15 bases between them. Note on this clonotype: Its antigen is not identified.

The sample was also reused in another study, on T cells of mothers and their children.

This clonotype was obtained from a girl aged 2 to 9 in good health. The chain carries TRBV7-8 and TRBJ2-7; no clear D. The source material was blood. The CDR3, as DNA: TGTGCCAGCAGCTCCACCACTTTGGAGACCTACGAGCAGTACTTC. It yields the protein CASSSTTLETYEQYF.